Only a few counts were recorded for the clone carrying this T cell receptor beta chain. The data were obtained in a study of blood T cell repertoires in COVID-19. TCRdb keeps only in-frame clones here, not all; method: immunoSEQ multiplex PCR. The table records about 120,000 clones, roughly 80% of them present only once. Deletions cut 4 bases from V and 6 bases from J, with 12 bases between. The CDR3 totals 13 residues. Germline V gives CDR1 MNHEY, CDR2 SMNVEV (reference sequence). The chain uses TRBV27 and TRBJ1-2; maybe TRBD1 (6 bases). Sample: peripheral blood. This TCR came from a man aged 30-40 years with acute or convalescent COVID-19. The CDR3 nucleotides read TGTGCCAGCAGTTACACAGGGAGGGATGGCTACACCTTC. The encoded protein is CASSYTGRDGYTF.